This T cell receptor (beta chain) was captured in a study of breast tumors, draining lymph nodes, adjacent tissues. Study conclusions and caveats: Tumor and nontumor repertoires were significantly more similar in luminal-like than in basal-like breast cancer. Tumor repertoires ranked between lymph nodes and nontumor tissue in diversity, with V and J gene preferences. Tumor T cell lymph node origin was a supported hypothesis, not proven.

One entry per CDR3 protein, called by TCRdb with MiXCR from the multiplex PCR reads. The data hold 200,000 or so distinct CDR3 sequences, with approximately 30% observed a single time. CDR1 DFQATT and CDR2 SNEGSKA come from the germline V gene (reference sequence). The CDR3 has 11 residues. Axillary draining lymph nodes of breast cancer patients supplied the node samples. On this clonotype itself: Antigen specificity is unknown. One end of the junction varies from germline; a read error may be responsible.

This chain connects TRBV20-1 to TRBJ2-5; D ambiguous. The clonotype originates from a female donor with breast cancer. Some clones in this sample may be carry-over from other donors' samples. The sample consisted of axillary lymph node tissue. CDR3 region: CSATGQETQSF. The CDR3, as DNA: TGCAGTGCTACAGGTCAAGAGACCCAGTCCTTC.